Below, one T cell receptor beta chain is given with its context. This CDR3 spans 15 amino acids. The germline gives CDR1 SGDLS, CDR2 YYNGEE. V dropped 3 bases and J dropped 5; count of bases not matched to a gene: 10. This sample is part of a study of sequential checkpoint blockade in melanoma. At the level of the study: Each arm's sequence ended with maintenance nivolumab.

Sequenced by immunoSEQ multiplex PCR; TCRdb stores in-frame clones only, minus some. Of tens of thousands of clones detected, about 89% appear once; the ten largest clones hold around 13%. Described treatment: randomized to nivolumab then ipilimumab (arm A) or the reverse (arm B). Material: CD8+ T cells sorted from blood (inferred from file names), obtained from a patient given nivolumab and ipilimumab in sequence. This chain joins TRBV9 and TRBJ2-7, with 8 bases lining up with TRBD1. The receptor's source is a human donor with melanoma. CDR3 protein: CASSARRTGTDEQYF. The CDR3 nucleotides are TGTGCCAGCAGCGCACGCCGGACAGGGACGGACGAGCAGTACTTC.